Listed below are T cell receptor beta chains from one sample, sequenced in a study of blood T cells in healthy people across ages. TCRdb reanalysed the 5' RACE reads using MiXCR and keeps one entry per CDR3 protein. The sample consists of roughly 570,000 distinct CDR3 sequences, roughly 28% of them appearing once. The sequenced sample was blood. The receptor source for this set is a woman in her seventies in good health. The CDR3 runs from the conserved cysteine through the conserved F or W. A D gene is named only where the DNA matches it firmly. Clone size is stated in some rows and not others, as once, few, many or a class when expanded.

clone_size j_call v_call cdr3_length d_call cdr3_nt cdr3_aa
. TRBJ2-2 TRBV6-5 16 . TGTGCCAGCAGTTTGGGGAGGGGGCGATGGGACGGGGAGCTGTTTTTT CASSLGRGRWDGELFF
few TRBJ2-5 TRBV6-2/TRBV6-3 12 . TGTGCCAGCGGTTCCAGCGGAGAGACCCAGTACTTC CASGSSGETQYF
. TRBJ1-4 TRBV7-8 15 TRBD1 TGTGCCAGCAGCTCCGGACAGGGGCGATCGGAAAAACTGTTTTTT CASSSGQGRSEKLFF
. TRBJ2-1 TRBV20-1 11 . TGCAGTGCTAAGGGGTTGAATGAGCAGTTCTTC CSAKGLNEQFF
many TRBJ2-5 TRBV29-1 12 . TGCAGCGTTGAAGATAGAGGAGAGACCCAGTACTTC CSVEDRGETQYF
. TRBJ2-2 TRBV20-1 15 TRBD2 TGCAGTGCTAGGAACGGGAGGGCGAACACCGGGGAGCTGTTTTTT CSARNGRANTGELFF
. TRBJ2-5 TRBV7-2 17 TRBD2 TGTGCCAGCAGCTTAGTCGGGACTAGCGGGGGGTTAGAGACCCAGTACTTC CASSLVGTSGGLETQYF
. TRBJ1-2 TRBV15 14 . TGTGCCACCAGCTCCTTGACAGAATCCTATGGCTACACCTTC CATSSLTESYGYTF
. TRBJ1-1 TRBV12-3/TRBV12-4 16 . TGTGCCAGCAGCCCGAGGGCGGGGGCCGAATACACTGAAGCTTTCTTT CASSPRAGAEYTEAFF
. TRBJ1-6 TRBV28 15 . TGTGCCAGCAGGACCCCAGTGACGGCTAATTCACCCCTCCACTTT CASRTPVTANSPLHF
. TRBJ2-5 TRBV6-1 13 . TGTGCCAGCAGTAAGGAGGGGAGGGAGACCCAGTACTTC CASSKEGRETQYF
. TRBJ2-7 TRBV7-9 14 . TGTGCCAGCAGCTCCCTCCTGAAGTACTACGAGCAGTACTTC CASSSLLKYYEQYF
. TRBJ2-6 TRBV2 19 TRBD1 TGTGCCAGCAGCCTCAGGGGGACGAACACATTCTCTGGGGCCAACGTCCTGACTTTC CASSLRGTNTFSGANVLTF
few TRBJ2-5 TRBV20-1 13 TRBD2 TGCAGTGCCCCAGCGGGGGGCCAAGAGACCCAGTACTTC CSAPAGGQETQYF
. TRBJ1-4 TRBV4-2 12 . TGTGCCAGCAGCCAAGAGTTGAGCGGACCCCTCTTT CASSQELSGPLF
few TRBJ2-7 TRBV19 11 . TGTGCCAGTACAGATTTCTACGAGCAGTACTTC CASTDFYEQYF
. TRBJ1-4 TRBV9 17 TRBD1 TGTGCCAGCAGCCCTAGGGGGCAGGTTGGAACTAATGAAAAACTGTTTTTT CASSPRGQVGTNEKLFF
. TRBJ2-1 TRBV9 15 . TGTGCCAGCAGCGTAGAGGCTAGGTCCTACAATGAGCAGTTCTTC CASSVEARSYNEQFF
. TRBJ2-1 TRBV25-1 16 . TGTGCCAGCAGTGATAGTAGAGGTGGTGCCTACAATGAGCAGTTCTTC CASSDSRGGAYNEQFF
few TRBJ2-1 TRBV12-5 13 . TGTGCTAGTGGTTTGGGGAGGCCGCCGGAGCAGTTCTTC CASGLGRPPEQFF
. TRBJ1-1 TRBV5-6 14 . TGTGCCAGCAGCTTTCGACGAAAGAACACTGGAGCTTTCTTT CASSFRRKNTGAFF
few TRBJ1-1 TRBV7-6 11 . TGTGCCAACGGAATTCACACTGAAGCTTTCTTT CANGIHTEAFF
. TRBJ2-1 TRBV7-2 15 . TGTGCCAGCAGCCGGGACGCGAGCTCCTACAATGAGCAGTTCTTC CASSRDASSYNEQFF
. TRBJ2-2 TRBV6-2/TRBV6-3 15 TRBD2 TGTGCCAGCAATTACGCGGGGGGCCAGGGCGGGGAGCTGTTTTTT CASNYAGGQGGELFF
few TRBJ1-1 TRBV29-1 13 . TGCAGCGTGACCCACACGATCTTCACTGAAGCTTTCTTT CSVTHTIFTEAFF